These T cell receptor beta chains were read from a single sample in a study of blood T cell repertoires in COVID-19. Libraries were prepared by immunoSEQ multiplex PCR; TCRdb keeps only in-frame clonotypes and omits some of them. The sample shows some 350,000 clones, 70% to 90% of them seen only once. Sample: PBMCs or T cells enriched from blood (not recorded which). These receptors came from a woman aged 25 to 39 who had recovered from COVID-19. The CDR3 runs from the conserved cysteine through the conserved F or W. The D gene is left open where the match is weak. Clone size is stated in some rows and not others, as once, few, many or a class when expanded.

.,once,TRBJ2-3,TRBV7-6,TGTGCCAGCAGCAACTACAGGGCCCCAGATACGCAGTATTTT,CASSNYRAPDTQYF
.,.,TRBJ1-1,TRBV5-4,TGTGCCAGCTCCCGGGGGGGGCCGAACACTGAAGCTTTCTTT,CASSRGGPNTEAFF
TRBD1,.,TRBJ1-1,TRBV28,TGTGCCAGCAGTTTCGACAGGGGGAACACTGAAGCTTTCTTT,CASSFDRGNTEAFF
.,once,TRBJ1-1,TRBV6-1,TGTGCCAGCAGTGAATTGGGGGGACGCACTGAAGCTTTCTTT,CASSELGGRTEAFF
TRBD1,.,TRBJ2-1,TRBV29-1,TGCAGCGTTCTCGACAGGGTTTCCTACAATGAGCAGTTCTTC,CSVLDRVSYNEQFF
.,.,TRBJ1-1,TRBV4-2,TGTGCCAGCAGCCAAGAGCAATCCAGGATTAACACTGAAGCTTTCTTT,CASSQEQSRINTEAFF
TRBD1,.,TRBJ1-2,TRBV7-9,TGTGCCAGCAGCTTAGGAGGGGGACAGGGCGCCTTC,CASSLGGGQGAF
.,.,TRBJ1-6,TRBV9,TGTGCCAGCTCGAAGAGCAGCAGGGTTGGGAATTCACCCCTCCACTTT,CASSKSSRVGNSPLHF
TRBD1,.,TRBJ1-2,TRBV5-4,TGTGCCAGCAGCTTCCCCAGGGACAGCGAGCTAGGTGGCTACACCTTC,CASSFPRDSELGGYTF
.,.,TRBJ1-2,TRBV2,TGTGCCAGCAGGGTGACAGAAGCCTCTTATGGCTACACCTTC,CASRVTEASYGYTF
.,.,TRBJ1-1,TRBV19,TGTGCCAGTAGTATAGGTCAGGGGCGGTATGAAGCTTTCTTT,CASSIGQGRYEAFF
.,.,TRBJ1-6,TRBV12-3/TRBV12-4,TGTGCCAGCAGTCCACGACCGCGGGAGGCCCTCCACTTT,CASSPRPREALHF
TRBD1,.,TRBJ1-4,TRBV2,TGTGCCAGCAGCCCCGGGACAGGTGCAACTAATGAAAAACTGTTTTTT,CASSPGTGATNEKLFF
.,once,TRBJ1-2,TRBV7-3,TGTGCCAGGCTTCGTGGGAGCCATTACTATGGCTACACCTTC,CARLRGSHYYGYTF
.,.,TRBJ1-6,TRBV27,TGTGCCAGCAGTTGGTCTGGGAGGGGTGAATCACCCCTCCACTTT,CASSWSGRGESPLHF
TRBD1,few,TRBJ1-2,TRBV30,TGTGCCTGGAGTGTACTACAGGGGCCCGCGGTGCGTGGCTACACCTTC,CAWSVLQGPAVRGYTF
TRBD1,.,TRBJ1-2,TRBV9,TGTGCCAGCAGCACTACAAAGACAGGGACCTATGGCTACACCTTC,CASSTTKTGTYGYTF
.,.,TRBJ1-2,TRBV27,TGTGCCAGCAGTCTCTCAGGGCCGCTCCTAGGGAATGGCTACACCTTC,CASSLSGPLLGNGYTF
.,.,TRBJ1-2,TRBV6-5,TGTGCCAGCAGTTACCAAGCCAACAACTATGGCTACACCTTC,CASSYQANNYGYTF
TRBD1,.,TRBJ2-2,TRBV11-1,TGTGCCAGCAGCTTAGAGGGGGCCCTGAACACCGGGGAGCTGTTTTTT,CASSLEGALNTGELFF
.,.,TRBJ2-1,TRBV5-6,TGTGCCAGCAGCTTGGGGTTTCAGCGTTCCTACAATGAGCAGTTCTTC,CASSLGFQRSYNEQFF
.,.,TRBJ2-1,TRBV3-1/TRBV3-2,TGTGCCAGCAGCCAAGGGGACTTTACGGGTGAGCAGTTCTTC,CASSQGDFTGEQFF
.,.,TRBJ2-7,TRBV5-4,TGTGCCAGCAGCCCCCCCGGGGGTAACGAGCAGTACTTC,CASSPPGGNEQYF
TRBD1,.,TRBJ1-2,TRBV6-5,TGTGCCAGCAGCCGACAGGGGTGGGGCTATGGCTACACCTTC,CASSRQGWGYGYTF
TRBD1,.,TRBJ2-5,TRBV5-1,TGCGCCAGCAGCGGGGACAGCCAAGAGACCCAGTACTTC,CASSGDSQETQYF
TRBD1,once,TRBJ2-7,TRBV20-1,TGCAGTGCCCCGACAGGGAACGAGCAGTACTTC,CSAPTGNEQYF
.,once,TRBJ1-2,TRBV7-2,TGTGCCAGCAGCTTAGACAGGAACACCTATGGCTACACCTTC,CASSLDRNTYGYTF
TRBD1,.,TRBJ1-1,TRBV30,TGTGCCTGGAGTCCTGGGCAGGGGGATGAAGCTTTCTTT,CAWSPGQGDEAFF
TRBD1,.,TRBJ1-3,TRBV2,TGTGCCAGCAGCGCGGGACAGAGCTCTGGAAACACCATATATTTT,CASSAGQSSGNTIYF
.,once,TRBJ1-1,TRBV5-8,TGTGCCAGCAGCTTGTTGAGGGGGGGAACGAACACTGAAGCTTTCTTT,CASSLLRGGTNTEAFF
.,.,TRBJ1-4,TRBV4-1,TGCGCCAGCAGCCCTGGGTCCGGGGAGGTTAATGAAAAACTGTTTTTT,CASSPGSGEVNEKLFF
.,.,TRBJ1-2,TRBV6-5,TGTGCCAGCGGTAACTTTCGGGGGGCCCTGGATTATGGCTACACCTTC,CASGNFRGALDYGYTF
.,.,TRBJ2-3,TRBV10-3,TGTGCCATCAGGGGCGGGGCGGGCACAGATACGCAGTATTTT,CAIRGGAGTDTQYF
.,.,TRBJ2-7,TRBV5-1,TGCGCCAGCAGCCCCGTGGCAGGCTCCTACGAGCAGTACTTC,CASSPVAGSYEQYF
TRBD2,.,TRBJ2-3,TRBV2,TGTGCCAGCAGTGACCACAGGACTAGCGGGGGGGGAGGTACGCAGTATTTT,CASSDHRTSGGGGTQYF
TRBD1,.,TRBJ1-1,TRBV5-1,TGCGCCAGCAGCTCCCGACAGGGGGCGAGGAACACTGAAGCTTTCTTT,CASSSRQGARNTEAFF
TRBD1,.,TRBJ1-6,TRBV2,TGTGCCAGCAGTGCCCAAGGACAGGGAGCGGGTTCACCCCTCCACTTT,CASSAQGQGAGSPLHF
.,once,TRBJ1-1,TRBV2,TGTGCCAGCAGCACTTACACTGAAGCTTTCTTT,CASSTYTEAFF
.,.,TRBJ1-1,TRBV5-6,TGTGCCAGCAGCAGCCGGGAACCGTACACTGAAGCTTTCTTT,CASSSREPYTEAFF